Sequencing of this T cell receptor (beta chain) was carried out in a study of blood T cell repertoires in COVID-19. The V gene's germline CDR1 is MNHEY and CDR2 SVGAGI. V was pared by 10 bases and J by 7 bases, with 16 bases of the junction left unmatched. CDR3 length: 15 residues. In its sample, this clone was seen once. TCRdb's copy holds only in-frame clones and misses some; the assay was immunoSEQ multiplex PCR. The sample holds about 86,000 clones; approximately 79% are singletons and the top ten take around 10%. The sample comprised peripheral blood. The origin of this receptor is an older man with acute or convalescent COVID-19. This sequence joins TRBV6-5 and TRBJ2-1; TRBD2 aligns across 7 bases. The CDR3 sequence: CATYPPGVGGNEQFF. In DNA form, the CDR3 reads TGTGCCACGTACCCCCCCGGGGTGGGGGGGAATGAGCAGTTCTTC.